This T cell receptor (beta chain) is drawn from a study of cytomegalovirus exposure and HLA in healthy donors. Study-level points and caveats: For cytomegalovirus status, the classifier reportedly gave diagnoses with high specificity and sensitivity. Most TCR sequences were seen very rarely across donors, but some public TCRs occurred in many.

In the case of this clone: Antigen specificity is unknown.

Generated by immunoSEQ multiplex PCR, the TCRdb table keeps only in-frame clones and is missing some. The sample holds 200,000 or so clones, roughly 82% seen once. Trimming took 2 bases from V and 1 from J, leaving 8 bases between them. CDR3 length equals 14 residues. Germline loops: CDR1 MNHNY, CDR2 SVGAGI (reference sequence). The sequencing sample was made of PBMCs. The chain carries TRBV6-6 and TRBJ1-1; D not resolved. The source is a man younger than 35 in good health and CMV-seropositive. The CDR3 is CASSYGQTNTEAFF. DNA of the CDR3: TGTGCCAGCAGTTACGGGCAGACGAACACTGAAGCTTTCTTT.